The 29 T cell receptor beta chains reported below all come from one sample, sequenced in a study of T cell repertoires in cytomegalovirus infection. TCRdb redid the calling of the reads with MiXCR, one entry per CDR3 protein. The sample shows hundreds of thousands of distinct CDR3 sequences, roughly a third of them seen only once. These receptors' targets are unknown. The sample consisted of cultured PBMCs, taken from culture after CMV antigen stimulation. These receptor sequences come from a human donor in good health (CMV status not recorded). Some clones in this sample may be carry-over from other donors' samples.

This clonotype was seen at least ten times. J is TRBJ1-5 and V is TRBV7-2; tentative D call: TRBD1 (5 bases). Germline-derived CDR1 and CDR2 are SGHTA and FQGNSA. V lost 5 bases, J lost 10 bases, and 18 bases lay in between. The CDR3 contains 14 residues. The CDR3 spells CASSPGVSITPQHF. In DNA form, the CDR3 reads TGTGCCAGCAGCCCGGGGGTTTCAATCACTCCCCAGCATTTT.

This clonotype was observed a few times. CDR3 in amino acids: CASSEVGVNQPQHF. In DNA form, the CDR3 reads TGTGCCAGCAGTGAGGTGGGGGTCAATCAGCCCCAGCATTTT. V usage is TRBV2 and J usage is TRBJ1-5; D may be TRBD1 (5 bases). Germline values: CDR1 SNHLY, CDR2 FYNNEI. The V end lost 3 bases, the J end lost 3 bases, and 9 bases lay between the germline ends. The CDR3 has 14 amino acids.

This clonotype showed up just a few times. The chain is built from TRBV6-2 or TRBV6-3 and TRBJ2-1; 7 nucleotides align to TRBD2. Germline V gene lookup returns CDR1 MNHEY and CDR2 SVGEGT. The CDR3 sequence is 15 residues long. The junction had 5 bases not matched to a gene; V was cut back by 2 bases and J by 4 bases. CDR3: CASSYREALYNEQFF. CDR3 nucleotide sequence: TGTGCCAGCAGTTACCGGGAGGCCCTATACAATGAGCAGTTCTTC.

The J gene is TRBJ2-2, the V gene TRBV29-1, with D maybe TRBD2 (6 bases). Trimming removed 4 bases at V and 6 bases at J, with 6 bases between. The CDR3 sequence is 11 residues long. Germline values: CDR1 SQVTM, CDR2 ANQGSEA. CDR3: CSVGGAGELFF. The CDR3 DNA reads TGCAGCGTTGGGGGGGCCGGGGAGCTGTTTTTT.

This chain links TRBV12-3 or TRBV12-4 with TRBJ1-1; D is uncertain. The ends were cut back, 6 bases at V and 7 bases at J, with 12 bases in the middle. The CDR3 totals 12 residues. CDR3 coding DNA: TGTGCCAGCAGGGCCAGTAGTAGTGAAGCTTTCTTT. This sequence encodes CASRASSSEAFF.

The CDR3 nucleotides are TGTGCCAGCAGCCATGCAAGGCAGGCCTACGAGCAGTACTTC. Encoded protein: CASSHARQAYEQYF. The chain is built from TRBV7-9 and TRBJ2-7; D not resolved. This CDR3 has 14 amino acids. Germline V gene data show CDR1 as SEHNR and CDR2 as FQNEAQ (reference sequence). Between the trimmed V and J ends, which lost 5 bases and 2 bases, there was a span of 13 bases.

The gene calls are TRBV7-2 and TRBJ2-1; TRBD2 matches 9 bases. The germline gives CDR1 SGHTA, CDR2 FQGNSA. This CDR3 has 14 amino acids. Trimming at V came to 4 bases and at J to 4 bases, leaving 2 bases not matched to a gene. The CDR3 DNA reads TGTGCCAGCAGCTCCAGCGGGAGGTACAATGAGCAGTTCTTC. Translation gives CASSSSGRYNEQFF.

This clonotype was seen ten or more times. The V and J genes are TRBV7-2 and TRBJ2-2, with 7 bases fitting TRBD1. The CDR3 runs 17 residues. V was pared by 5 bases and J by 2 bases, with 11 bases of the junction left unmatched. CDR1 and CDR2 from the germline V gene are SGHTA and FQGNSA. CDR3 loop: CASSTSWTGLNTGELFF. The DNA for the CDR3 is TGTGCCAGCAGCACCAGTTGGACAGGCCTTAACACCGGGGAGCTGTTTTTT. The full variable domain, with the rest looked up from reference TRBV7-2 and TRBJ2-2, is GAGVSQSPSNKVTEKGKDVELRCDPISGHTALYWYRQSLGQGLEFLIYFQGNSAPDKSGLPSDRFSAERTGGSVSTLTIQRTQQEDSAVYLCASSTSWTGLNTGELFFGEGSRLTVL.

This clonotype was seen more than once but under ten times. This sequence joins TRBV5-1 and TRBJ2-5; D is possibly TRBD1 or TRBD2 (5 bases each). The CDR3 is 15 residues long. V shed 1 base and J shed 1 base, with 11 bases lying between them. The germline CDR1 and CDR2 sequences are SGHRS and YFSETQ. CDR3 protein: CASSLFLGRQETQYF. CDR3 nucleotide sequence: TGCGCCAGCAGCTTGTTTCTGGGACGCCAAGAGACCCAGTACTTC.

This clonotype has a handful of counts. The rearrangement uses TRBV2 and TRBJ1-5; tentative D call: TRBD1 (6 bases). The germline V and J ends were trimmed by 6 bases and 4 bases, with 10 bases remaining between them. Germline V gene sequence: CDR1 SNHLY, CDR2 FYNNEI. The CDR3 spans 13 residues. In DNA, the CDR3 is TGTGCCAGCAGCGGGACAACGAATCAGCCCCAGCATTTT. Its protein is CASSGTTNQPQHF.

The chain carries TRBV11-2 and TRBJ2-1; the D gene is possibly TRBD2 (5 bases). Trimming stripped 3 bases from V and 3 bases from J, with 18 bases between. The CDR3 has 17 amino acids. The germline gives CDR1 SGHAT, CDR2 FQNNGV. The CDR3 region has the DNA TGTGCCAGCAGCTTCGATTTGTGGGGAGCGGACTACAATGAGCAGTTCTTC. This translates into CASSFDLWGADYNEQFF.

V gene TRBV7-8 combines with J gene TRBJ2-2, with TRBD1 identical over 9 bases. The germline gives CDR1 SGHVS, CDR2 FQNEAQ. V lost 6 bases, J lost 2 bases, and 7 bases stayed unmatched. The CDR3 has 16 amino acids. This chain's CDR3 is CASRSGTGRNTGELFF. CDR3 DNA sequence: TGTGCCAGCAGGTCCGGGACAGGGCGAAACACCGGGGAGCTGTTTTTT.

This clonotype was seen a handful of times. The V and J genes are TRBV6-1 and TRBJ2-7, with D tentatively TRBD1 or TRBD2 (6 bases each). Deletions cut 5 bases from V and 2 bases from J, with 13 bases between. The CDR3 covers 14 residues. Per germline, CDR1 MNHNS and CDR2 SASEGT. As DNA, the CDR3 is TGTGCCAGCAGTAAAAGGGGGGAACCCTACGAGCAGTACTTC. Protein: CASSKRGEPYEQYF.

A few counts support this clonotype. The rearrangement uses TRBV14 and TRBJ2-3; TRBD2 is a possible D gene (6 bases). Germline V CDR1 and CDR2: SGHDN, FVKESK. The germline V and J ends were trimmed by 0 bases and 2 bases, with 15 bases remaining between them. This CDR3 contains 17 residues. The DNA of the CDR3 is TGTGCCAGCAGCCAAGATCTGGCGGGGCGCTACACAGATACGCAGTATTTT. Translation gives CASSQDLAGRYTDTQYF.

The chain carries TRBV7-9 and TRBJ1-2; 7 bases line up with TRBD1. The J segment lost 4 bases and the V segment lost 5 bases, leaving 16 bases of the junction unmatched. CDR3 length equals 17 residues. Germline V gene sequence: CDR1 SEHNR, CDR2 FQNEAQ (reference sequence). The CDR3 DNA follows: TGTGCCAGCAGCGTCATCCGGGACAGTATTTCCCCCTATGGCTACACCTTC. Translated: CASSVIRDSISPYGYTF. Full variable domain (remainder filled in from reference TRBV7-9 and TRBJ1-2): DTGVSQNPRHKITKRGQNVTFRCDPISEHNRLYWYRQTLGQGPEFLTYFQNEAQLEKSRLLSDRFSAERPKGSFSTLEIQRTEQGDSAMYLCASSVIRDSISPYGYTFGSGTRLTVV.

This clonotype appeared a single time. V is TRBV3-1 and J is TRBJ1-6; TRBD1 might be the D (5 bases). With 0 bases removed from V and 7 bases from J, the gap between germline ends came to 13 bases. Germline CDR1 is LGHDT and CDR2 is YNNKEL (reference sequence). The CDR3 is 16 amino acids. The DNA of the CDR3 is TGTGCCAGCAGCCAAGAACCCCGGGGCTGGAATTCACCCCTCCACTTT. As protein: CASSQEPRGWNSPLHF.

The CDR3 here is CASSIQGGAAEAFF. The CDR3, as DNA: TGTGCCAGTAGTATACAAGGCGGAGCGGCAGAAGCTTTCTTT. This chain joins TRBV19 and TRBJ1-1; D ambiguous. The CDR3 runs to 14 residues. The germline V and J ends were trimmed by 2 bases and 8 bases, with 15 bases remaining between them. The germline V gene has CDR1 LNHDA and CDR2 SQIVND (reference sequence).

This clonotype was counted only a few times. This chain uses TRBV4-2 with TRBJ1-6, with a possible D match to TRBD1 (6 bases). Trimming cost V 1 base and J 7 bases, with 14 bases left between them. The germline V gene encodes CDR1 LGHNA and CDR2 YNFKEQ. The CDR3 length is 16 residues. For the CDR3, the DNA is TGTGCCAGCAGCCAAGTTCCGGGGGCAAGGAATTCACCCCTCCACTTT. This gives the protein CASSQVPGARNSPLHF.

This clonotype was counted only a few times. The chain uses TRBV5-4 and TRBJ2-3, with 8 bases that match TRBD2. J was trimmed by 0 bases and V by 0 bases; bases with no gene match: 6. The CDR3 is 17 amino acids. Germline-derived CDR1 and CDR2 are SGHNT and YYREEE (reference sequence). In DNA form, the CDR3 reads TGTGCCAGCAGCTTGGATCCTAGCGGGTCTAGCACAGATACGCAGTATTTT. Protein: CASSLDPSGSSTDTQYF.

This clonotype has just one count. V gene TRBV5-1 combines with J gene TRBJ2-7; the D is unclear. V lost 2 bases, J lost 6 bases, and 12 bases lay in between. Germline V gene sequence: CDR1 SGHRS, CDR2 YFSETQ. The CDR3 spans 13 residues. The DNA of the CDR3 is TGCGCCAGCAGCTTAGGTGGGCCCGTCGAGCAGTACTTC. It yields the protein CASSLGGPVEQYF.

This clonotype was seen a few times. The V call is TRBV5-3, the J call TRBJ2-1; D gene unclear. TRBV5-3 is recorded as an ORF, its role being uncertain. This CDR3 has 12 residues. Trimming shortened V by 8 bases and J by 6 bases, and 12 bases separated the two germline ends. The CDR3 nucleotides are TGTGCCAGCAGCCTTAATGCCAATGAGCAGTTCTTC. Translation gives CASSLNANEQFF.

This chain joins TRBV27 and TRBJ1-1; TRBD1 is a possible D gene (5 bases). The CDR3 is 13 residues long. CDR1 and CDR2 from the germline V gene are MNHEY and SMNVEV (reference sequence). The V and J ends lost 6 bases and 7 bases respectively, with 15 bases between them. DNA for the CDR3: TGTGCCAGCAGCCTCGGGACGAAGGTTGAAGCTTTCTTT. It specifies CASSLGTKVEAFF.

In its sample, this clonotype was seen a few times. Compared with germline, one end of the junction differs, possibly owing to a read error. The chain has TRBV27 and TRBJ2-1, with 8 nucleotides matching TRBD2. The CDR3 has 12 residues. Germline V CDR1 and CDR2: MNHEY, SMNVEV (reference sequence). CDR3 residues: CAIGGAYNEQFF. In DNA form, the CDR3 reads TGCGCCATCGGGGGGGCCTACAATGAGCAGTTCTTC.

The chain employs TRBV5-1 and TRBJ1-4; D might be TRBD1 (5 bases). The CDR3 length is 13 residues. V was trimmed by 4 bases and J by 5 bases, leaving 9 bases between them. Per germline, CDR1 SGHRS and CDR2 YFSETQ. CDR3: CASSLGHNEKLFF. CDR3 sequence (DNA): TGCGCCAGCAGCCTCGGACACAATGAAAAACTGTTTTTT.

The V gene is TRBV7-9, the J gene TRBJ2-7; TRBD2 is a possible D gene (6 bases). The V gene's germline CDR1 is SEHNR and CDR2 FQNEAQ (reference sequence). This CDR3 has 15 residues. Trimming removed 5 bases from V and 3 bases from J, with 17 bases in between. The CDR3 loop reads CASSPRGGIRYEQYF. For the CDR3, the DNA is TGTGCCAGCAGCCCACGTGGGGGGATACGCTACGAGCAGTACTTC.

This clonotype was counted many times. The chain carries TRBV7-2 and TRBJ1-2; D unresolved. V was shortened by 5 bases and J by 0 bases, with 7 bases between the two germline ends. Germline lookup yields CDR1 SGHTA and CDR2 FQGNSA. This CDR3 spans 13 amino acids. The CDR3 is CASSPYSNYGYTF. For the CDR3, the DNA is TGTGCCAGCAGCCCCTACTCTAACTATGGCTACACCTTC.

The rearrangement joins TRBV12-3 or TRBV12-4 to TRBJ2-5; D gene ambiguous. This CDR3 is 13 amino acids long. The germline V and J ends were trimmed by 3 bases and 3 bases, with 8 bases remaining between them. CDR3 DNA: TGTGCCAGCAGTTTCGGCAGCAAAGAGACCCAGTACTTC. Protein product: CASSFGSKETQYF.

This clonotype has at least ten counts. In DNA form, the CDR3 reads TGTGCCAGCAGCTTAGGACAGGGCGACAATGAGCAGTTCTTC. This translates into CASSLGQGDNEQFF. J is TRBJ2-1 and V is TRBV7-8; 7 bases align to TRBD1. The CDR3 loop spans 14 amino acids. Per the germline V gene, CDR1 is SGHVS and CDR2 is FQNEAQ. The V segment lost 1 base and the J segment 5 bases; nucleotides outside the gene matches: 2.

The V gene is TRBV12-3 or TRBV12-4, the J gene TRBJ1-5; possibly TRBD1 for D (5 bases). Trimming took 6 bases from V and 2 from J, leaving 14 bases between them. The CDR3 length is 15 residues. The CDR3 DNA is TGTGCCAGCAGCCCTACGGGAGGGGGCAATCAGCCCCAGCATTTT. It specifies CASSPTGGGNQPQHF.